The present T cell receptor beta chain was sequenced within a study of blood T cell repertoires in COVID-19. Looking at the study overall: Some COVID-19 samples were acute and others convalescent; all came from the United States, Italy and Spain. T cells, B-cell-depleted T cells, or PBMCs provided the cDNA or gDNA that served as material.

Original methodology: Amplification of reference gene primers was used by the study to estimate nucleated cell counts. Assay used: immunoSEQ multiplex PCR; TCRdb lists only in-frame clones, some missing. D and trimming come from the DNA, and the V and J calls and clone size come from that table. The data show over 250,000 clones, with about 85% seen just once and 10% to 15% held by the top ten. J was trimmed by 0 bases and V by 5 bases; bases with no gene match: 11. This CDR3 comprises 17 residues. Germline values: CDR1 LNHDA, CDR2 SQIVND (reference sequence). Material for sequencing was peripheral blood. The J gene is TRBJ2-3, the V gene TRBV19, with 7 positions matching TRBD2. The source of this sequence is a human donor in a cohort sampled during active COVID-19. CDR3 sequence: CASSPPHGAGSTDTQYF. CDR3 bases: TGTGCCAGTAGTCCCCCCCACGGAGCGGGAAGCACAGATACGCAGTATTTT.